This T cell receptor (beta chain) was obtained from a study of blood T cell repertoires in COVID-19. Overall study context: From T cells, B-cell-depleted T cells, or PBMCs came the material, which was cDNA or gDNA.

Germline CDR1 reads SGHAT; CDR2 reads FQDESV (reference sequence). J was trimmed by 4 bases and V by 5 bases; bases with no gene match: 5. The CDR3 is 14 residues long. Some clones are missing from TCRdb's copy, which holds only in-frame ones; the method was immunoSEQ multiplex PCR. The table lists fewer than 250,000 clones, 85% of them singletons. Participants were aged roughly 18 to 89 years from 20 to 30 US areas. What was sequenced was PBMCs or T cells enriched from blood (not recorded which). This rearrangement joins TRBV11-1 to TRBJ1-1, with TRBD1 matching 9 bases. This clonotype was sampled from a woman aged 45 to 65 with acute COVID-19. This CDR3 reads CASSLDRGGTEAFF. CDR3 nucleotide sequence: TGTGCCAGCAGCCTGGACAGGGGAGGCACTGAAGCTTTCTTT.